Each of the 29 T cell receptor beta chains below was sequenced from the same sample in a study of shared clonotypes between healthy human individuals. The protocol was immunoSEQ multiplex PCR, while the TCRdb copy is restricted to in-frame clones and leaves out a portion. The sample holds fewer than 550,000 clones, almost 80% seen once. The specimen sequenced was PBMCs. These receptors originate from a woman between 40 and 50 years old in good health. Some clones in this sample may be carry-over from other donors' samples.

About this clone itself: This sample also contains other DNA sequences that code for the same CDR3. J is TRBJ2-7 and V is TRBV13, with a weak D call TRBD2 (6 bases). This CDR3 has 14 amino acids. Trimming took off 4 bases at V and 2 bases at J, with 12 bases between the two ends. Per germline, CDR1 PRHDT and CDR2 FYEKMQ (reference sequence). Here the CDR3 reads CASSSGTPAYEQYF. Written as DNA, the CDR3 is TGTGCCAGCAGCTCCGGGACTCCGGCCTACGAGCAGTACTTC.

This clone was observed a few times. V is TRBV25-1 and J is TRBJ1-4; maybe TRBD1 (6 bases). The CDR3 loop spans 16 amino acids. Germline CDR1 reads MGHDK; CDR2 reads SYGVNS. The V end was cut by 3 bases, the J end by 4 bases, with 15 bases between. CDR3 coding DNA: TGTGCCAGCAGTGAGAATCGGAGGGGGATTAATGAAAAACTGTTTTTT. Translation gives CASSENRRGINEKLFF.

This clone was detected ten times or more. This chain joins TRBV5-1 and TRBJ1-5; D perhaps matches TRBD1 (5 bases). Germline V lookup: CDR1 SGHRS, CDR2 YFSETQ. The V gene lost 4 bases and the J gene lost 6 bases, with 11 bases spanning the gap. The CDR3 loop spans 13 amino acids. CDR3: CASSRDGGQPQHF. DNA of the CDR3: TGCGCCAGCAGCCGGGACGGGGGTCAGCCCCAGCATTTT.

The V call is TRBV4-1, the J call TRBJ2-5, with D tentatively TRBD2 (6 bases). The V and J ends lost 2 bases and 5 bases respectively, with 9 bases between them. This CDR3 contains 13 residues. In germline, CDR1 is MGHRA, CDR2 YSYEKL. Here the CDR3 DNA reads TGCGCCAGCAGCCAATGGGCGGGGGAGACCCAGTACTTC. The encoded protein is CASSQWAGETQYF.

Here the CDR3 DNA reads TGTGCCAGCAGCTTGGGGGCTAGCGGGAGGTCCTACAATGAGCAGTTCTTC. Encoded protein: CASSLGASGRSYNEQFF. The chain links TRBV5-4 to TRBJ2-1, with 11 bases aligning to TRBD2. This CDR3 spans 17 amino acids. Trimming removed 0 bases from V and 1 base from J; junction bases left unmatched: 3. Germline V gene data show CDR1 as SGHNT and CDR2 as YYREEE (reference sequence).

The chain joins TRBV29-1 to TRBJ2-7; the D gene is possibly TRBD1 (5 bases). CDR1 and CDR2 from the germline V gene are SQVTM and ANQGSEA. CDR3 length equals 14 residues. The V gene lost 4 bases and the J gene lost 2 bases, with 15 bases spanning the gap. CDR3 DNA: TGCAGCGTTGGGGGCCGACAATCAACCTACGAGCAGTACTTC. Translated: CSVGGRQSTYEQYF.

The rearrangement links TRBV19 to TRBJ2-7; D is undetermined. The V gene lost 7 bases and the J gene lost 6 bases, with 4 bases spanning the gap. The CDR3 spans 9 residues. From germline, CDR1 is LNHDA and CDR2 SQIVND (reference sequence). The CDR3 loop reads CASISEQYF. The CDR3 nucleotides read TGTGCCAGTATAAGCGAGCAGTACTTC.

The chain links TRBV18 to TRBJ1-2; no clear D. The CDR3 length is 14 residues. V was cut by 3 bases and J by 0 bases, with 8 bases left in between. The V gene's germline CDR1 is KGHSH and CDR2 LQKENI. Here the CDR3 DNA reads TGTGCCAGCTCACCCCAGGCCACTAACTATGGCTACACCTTC. Protein product: CASSPQATNYGYTF. Using reference TRBV18 and TRBJ1-2 for the parts outside the CDR3, the full variable domain is NAGVMQNPRHLVRRRGQEARLRCSPMKGHSHVYWYRQLPEEGLKFMVYLQKENIIDESGMPKERFSAEFPKEGPSILRIQQVVRGDSAAYFCASSPQATNYGYTFGSGTRLTVV.

This chain links TRBV5-1 with TRBJ2-3; D not certain. Germline loops: CDR1 SGHRS, CDR2 YFSETQ. Deletions cut 2 bases from V and 9 bases from J, with 25 bases between. The CDR3 contains 17 residues. CDR3 coding DNA: TGCGCCAGCAGCTTACGGCCGGAAACCGGGCCACCAAGCACGCAGTATTTT. The encoded protein is CASSLRPETGPPSTQYF.

This chain connects TRBV11-2 to TRBJ2-2, with 8 positions matching TRBD2. This CDR3 has 16 residues. V was pared by 5 bases and J by 0 bases, with 5 bases of the junction left unmatched. The germline gives CDR1 SGHAT, CDR2 FQNNGV. In DNA, the CDR3 is TGTGCCAGCAGCCGTACTAGCGGATCGAACACCGGGGAGCTGTTTTTT. It is translated as CASSRTSGSNTGELFF. Full variable domain (rest looked up from reference TRBV11-2 and TRBJ2-2): EAGVAQSPRYKIIEKRQSVAFWCNPISGHATLYWYQQILGQGPKLLIQFQNNGVVDDSQLPKDRFSAERLKGVDSTLKIQPAKLEDSAVYLCASSRTSGSNTGELFFGEGSRLTVL.

This sequence joins TRBV7-6 and TRBJ2-7; 9 bases are a match to TRBD1. From germline, CDR1 is SGHVS and CDR2 FNYEAQ. This CDR3 is 15 amino acids long. V lost 5 bases to trimming and J lost 5 bases; unmatched junction nucleotides: 10. Here the CDR3 DNA reads TGTGCCAGCAGCCCTAGGGACAGGGCGGGCCACGAGCAGTACTTC. Protein: CASSPRDRAGHEQYF.

This chain links TRBV15 with TRBJ2-1; 8 nucleotides match TRBD2. Trimming at V came to 0 bases and at J to 10 bases, leaving 8 bases not matched to a gene. The CDR3 extends over 15 amino acids. Germline values: CDR1 LNHNV, CDR2 YYDKDF (reference sequence). CDR3 in DNA: TGTGCCACCAGCAGAGAAGCGGGGGTATCTTTAGAGCAGTTCTTC. Translation: CATSREAGVSLEQFF. Filled out from reference TRBV15 and TRBJ2-1, the complete variable domain reads DAMVIQNPRYQVTQFGKPVTLSCSQTLNHNVMYWYQQKSSQAPKLLFHYYDKDFNNEADTPDNFQSRRPNTSFCFLDIRSPGLGDTAMYLCATSREAGVSLEQFFGPGTRLTVL.

The V gene is TRBV7-9, the J gene TRBJ1-2, with 7 bases matching TRBD1. Trimming took 5 bases from V and 4 from J; bases not matched to a gene: 7. Germline values: CDR1 SEHNR, CDR2 FQNEAQ (reference sequence). CDR3 length equals 14 residues. The CDR3, as DNA: TGTGCCAGCAGCAACACGGGACAGCCCTATGGCTACACCTTC. Protein sequence: CASSNTGQPYGYTF.

The chain joins TRBV9 to TRBJ2-2; D is unresolved. The CDR3 totals 12 residues. In germline, CDR1 is SGDLS, CDR2 YYNGEE. Trimming took off 1 base at V and 6 bases at J, with 4 bases between the two ends. CDR3 in amino acids: CASSVRAGELFF. The CDR3 DNA reads as TGTGCCAGCAGCGTACGGGCCGGGGAGCTGTTTTTT.

The chain has TRBV18 and TRBJ1-5; no clear D gene. Trimming stripped 3 bases from V and 2 bases from J, with 8 bases between. CDR1 and CDR2 (germline): KGHSH, LQKENI. The CDR3 runs 14 residues. The CDR3 reads CASSPEARNQPQHF. For the CDR3, the DNA is TGTGCCAGCTCACCGGAGGCTCGCAATCAGCCCCAGCATTTT.

The DNA of the CDR3 is TGTGCCAGCAGTCTTAGCTTAGACTCTGGAAACACCATATATTTT. Its protein is CASSLSLDSGNTIYF. This chain links TRBV7-6 with TRBJ1-3; no clear D gene. Trimming removed 6 bases from V and 0 bases from J, with 12 bases in between. From germline, CDR1 is SGHVS and CDR2 FNYEAQ. There are 15 residues in the CDR3.

This clone was detected once. V usage is TRBV4-2 and J usage is TRBJ2-3, with 11 bases identical to TRBD2. Germline V gene sequence: CDR1 LGHNA, CDR2 YNFKEQ. The CDR3 totals 17 residues. After removal of 0 bases from V and 3 bases from J, the junction contained 5 bases not matched to a gene. The CDR3 is CASSQELAGVSTDTQYF. The CDR3 region has the DNA TGTGCCAGCAGCCAAGAACTAGCGGGAGTTAGTACAGATACGCAGTATTTT.

The chain uses TRBV7-2 and TRBJ2-7; 12 bases map to TRBD2. The trim removed 1 base at V and 4 bases at J, leaving 5 bases unmatched. The CDR3 loop spans 16 amino acids. The germline V gene has CDR1 SGHTA and CDR2 FQGNSA. CDR3 protein: CASSLDGLAGSYEQYF. In DNA, the CDR3 is TGTGCCAGCAGCTTAGATGGACTAGCGGGATCTTACGAGCAGTACTTC. The entire variable domain, with the rest obtained from reference TRBV7-2 and TRBJ2-7, is as follows: GAGVSQSPSNKVTEKGKDVELRCDPISGHTALYWYRQSLGQGLEFLIYFQGNSAPDKSGLPSDRFSAERTGGSVSTLTIQRTQQEDSAVYLCASSLDGLAGSYEQYFGPGTRLTVT.

As regards this clone: The CDR3 does not end in the conserved phenylalanine or tryptophan, so this is likely a read error. Other DNA sequences in the sample encode the same CDR3. The rearrangement links TRBV29-1 to TRBJ1-1; D call uncertain. V dropped 4 bases and J dropped 7 bases, with 19 bases sitting between them. Germline CDR1 reads SQVTM; CDR2 reads ANQGSEA. The length of the CDR3 is 14 residues. CDR3 coding DNA: TGCAGCGTTGTCCTAACCCGGGGTGGAATTGAAGCTTTCTCT. Amino acids: CSVVLTRGGIEAFS.

V is TRBV28 and J is TRBJ2-7, with 12 bases that match TRBD2. Trimming took 3 bases from V and 5 from J; bases not matched to a gene: 8. This CDR3 is built from 16 residues. The germline V gene encodes CDR1 MDHEN and CDR2 SYDVKM. CDR3 DNA sequence: TGTGCCAGCAGTTTTTCCGCGAGGACTAGCGGGGACGAGCAGTACTTC. This codes for CASSFSARTSGDEQYF.

The chain has TRBV10-3 and TRBJ2-7; perhaps TRBD1 as D (6 bases). The CDR3 has 12 residues. CDR1 and CDR2 from the germline V gene are ENHRY and SYGVKD. V was trimmed by 11 bases and J by 1 base, leaving 12 bases between them. The CDR3: CAVSRGSYEQYF. The DNA of the CDR3 is TGTGCCGTCTCCAGGGGTTCCTACGAGCAGTACTTC.

The chain links TRBV2 to TRBJ2-7; 9 bases align to TRBD1. V lost 7 bases and J lost 0; bases outside the gene matches: 4. The CDR3 is 14 amino acids. The germline V gene has CDR1 SNHLY and CDR2 FYNNEI. CDR3 sequence reads: CASTRDRDSYEQYF. CDR3 coding DNA: TGTGCCAGCACTAGGGACAGGGACTCCTACGAGCAGTACTTC. The variable domain in full, completed from reference TRBV2 and TRBJ2-7, reads EPEVTQTPSHQVTQMGQEVILRCVPISNHLYFYWYRQILGQKVEFLVSFYNNEISEKSEIFDDQFSVERPDGSNFTLKIRSTKLEDSAMYFCASTRDRDSYEQYFGPGTRLTVT.

The rearrangement joins TRBV7-2 to TRBJ1-3, with D perhaps matching TRBD1 (6 bases). This CDR3 is built from 16 residues. V lost 1 base and J 2 bases, leaving 12 bases between the germline ends. Germline values: CDR1 SGHTA, CDR2 FQGNSA. CDR3 in DNA: TGTGCCAGCAGCTTAGGCGGGGGGGCTACTGGAAACACCATATATTTT. It is translated as CASSLGGGATGNTIYF. The variable domain in full, completed from reference TRBV7-2 and TRBJ1-3, reads GAGVSQSPSNKVTEKGKDVELRCDPISGHTALYWYRQSLGQGLEFLIYFQGNSAPDKSGLPSDRFSAERTGGSVSTLTIQRTQQEDSAVYLCASSLGGGATGNTIYFGEGSWLTVV.

Only a few counts were recorded for this clone. The rearrangement uses TRBV30 and TRBJ1-1, with unresolved D. Trimming left V 3 bases short and J 10 bases short, with 18 bases between. The CDR3 extends over 13 amino acids. Germline V lookup: CDR1 GTSNPN, CDR2 SVGIG (reference sequence). The CDR3 DNA reads as TGTGCCTGGAGCCCAACGAGCGTAACCGCAGCTTTCTTT. This codes for CAWSPTSVTAAFF.

The chain recombines TRBV4-1 with TRBJ2-2, with 13 positions matching TRBD2. The J segment lost 5 bases and the V segment lost 2 bases, leaving 14 bases of the junction unmatched. Germline CDR1 MGHRA, CDR2 YSYEKL. The CDR3 has 20 residues. The CDR3 spells CASSQSGLAGESRRTGELFF. The CDR3 bases are TGCGCCAGCAGCCAATCTGGACTAGCGGGAGAGTCCCGTCGGACCGGGGAGCTGTTTTTT.

V gene TRBV10-3 combines with J gene TRBJ1-2; 8 bases are shared with TRBD1. Germline V gene lookup returns CDR1 ENHRY and CDR2 SYGVKD. Trimming removed 2 bases from V and 7 bases from J; junction bases left unmatched: 3. CDR3 size: 13 residues. In DNA, the CDR3 is TGTGCCATCAGTGAGGGACAGGGCTCTGGCTACACCTTC. This encodes CAISEGQGSGYTF.

The CDR3 sequence is CASSLSGSGANVLTF. The DNA of the CDR3 is TGCGCCAGCAGCTTGTCGGGGAGTGGGGCCAACGTCCTGACTTTC. This sequence joins TRBV5-1 and TRBJ2-6, with D possibly matching TRBD2 (5 bases). The ends were cut back, 1 base at V and 3 bases at J, with 8 bases in the middle. The germline gives CDR1 SGHRS, CDR2 YFSETQ. This CDR3 is 15 amino acids long.

J is TRBJ2-7 and V is TRBV5-1; the D gene is possibly TRBD1 (5 bases). Trimming removed 2 bases at V and 3 bases at J, with 18 bases between. Germline loops: CDR1 SGHRS, CDR2 YFSETQ. CDR3 length: 16 amino acids. CDR3 loop: CASSFRPVAGNYEQYF. DNA for the CDR3: TGCGCCAGCAGCTTCCGGCCGGTGGCAGGGAACTACGAGCAGTACTTC.

In regard to this clone: Other DNA sequences of this sample code for an identical CDR3. The chain employs TRBV5-4 and TRBJ1-2; D is undetermined. The germline V gene has CDR1 SGHNT and CDR2 YYREEE (reference sequence). Deletions cut 2 bases from V and 5 bases from J, with 13 bases between. The CDR3 length is 14 residues. The DNA of the CDR3 is TGTGCCAGCAGCTTTTCCAATGTTTTGTATGGCTACACCTTC. This codes for CASSFSNVLYGYTF.